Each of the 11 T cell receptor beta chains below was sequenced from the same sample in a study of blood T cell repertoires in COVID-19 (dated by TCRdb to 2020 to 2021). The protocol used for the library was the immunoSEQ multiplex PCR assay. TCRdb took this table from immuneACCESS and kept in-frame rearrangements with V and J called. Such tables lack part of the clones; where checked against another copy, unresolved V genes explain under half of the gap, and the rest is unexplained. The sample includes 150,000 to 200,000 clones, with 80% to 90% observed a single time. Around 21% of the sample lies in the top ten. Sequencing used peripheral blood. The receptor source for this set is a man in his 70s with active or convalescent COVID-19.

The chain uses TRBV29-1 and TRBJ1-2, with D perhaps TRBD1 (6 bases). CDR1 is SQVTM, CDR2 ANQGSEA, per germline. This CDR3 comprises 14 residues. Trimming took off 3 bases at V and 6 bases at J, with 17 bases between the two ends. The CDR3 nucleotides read TGCAGCGTTGATAAAAGTGGGGGCAGTAATGGCTACACCTTC. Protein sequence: CSVDKSGGSNGYTF.

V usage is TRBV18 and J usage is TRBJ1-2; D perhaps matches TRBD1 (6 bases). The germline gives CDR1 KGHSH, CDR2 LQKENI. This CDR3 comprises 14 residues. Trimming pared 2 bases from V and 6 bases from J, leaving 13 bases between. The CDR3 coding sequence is TGTGCCAGCTCACCAGCAGGGGTCGGTAATGGCTACACCTTC. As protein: CASSPAGVGNGYTF.

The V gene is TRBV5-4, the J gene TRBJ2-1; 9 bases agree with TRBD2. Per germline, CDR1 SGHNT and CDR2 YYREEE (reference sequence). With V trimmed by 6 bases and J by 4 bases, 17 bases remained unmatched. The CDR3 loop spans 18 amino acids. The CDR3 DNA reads TGTGCCAGCATCCCCGAGACTAGCGGCCCCCGATATTACAATGAGCAGTTCTTC. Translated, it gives CASIPETSGPRYYNEQFF.

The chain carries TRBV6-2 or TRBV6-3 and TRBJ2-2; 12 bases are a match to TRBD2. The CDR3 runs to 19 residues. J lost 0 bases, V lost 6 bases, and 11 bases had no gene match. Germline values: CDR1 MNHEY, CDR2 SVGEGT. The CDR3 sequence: CASSPRPGLAGPNTGELFF. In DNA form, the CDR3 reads TGTGCCAGCAGCCCCCGCCCGGGACTAGCGGGCCCGAACACCGGGGAGCTGTTTTTT.

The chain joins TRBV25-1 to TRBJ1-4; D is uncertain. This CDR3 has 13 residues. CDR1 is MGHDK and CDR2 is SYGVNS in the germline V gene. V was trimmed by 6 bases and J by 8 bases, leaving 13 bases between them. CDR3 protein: CASRESPGEKLFF. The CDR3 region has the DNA TGTGCCAGCAGGGAAAGCCCGGGGGAAAAACTGTTTTTT.

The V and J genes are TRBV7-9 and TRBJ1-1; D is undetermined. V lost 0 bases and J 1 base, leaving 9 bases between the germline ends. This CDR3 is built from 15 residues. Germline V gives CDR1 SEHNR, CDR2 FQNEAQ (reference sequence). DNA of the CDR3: TGTGCCAGCAGCTTAGCGACGGGATGGAACACTGAAGCTTTCTTT. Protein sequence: CASSLATGWNTEAFF. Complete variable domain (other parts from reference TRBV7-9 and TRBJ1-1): DTGVSQNPRHKITKRGQNVTFRCDPISEHNRLYWYRQTLGQGPEFLTYFQNEAQLEKSRLLSDRFSAERPKGSFSTLEIQRTEQGDSAMYLCASSLATGWNTEAFFGQGTRLTVV.

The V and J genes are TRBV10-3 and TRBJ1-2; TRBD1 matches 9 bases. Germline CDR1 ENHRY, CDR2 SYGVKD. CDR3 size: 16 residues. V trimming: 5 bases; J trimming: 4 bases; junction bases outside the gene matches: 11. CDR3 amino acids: CAISSRDRVSGYGYTF. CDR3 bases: TGTGCCATCAGTAGCCGGGACAGGGTATCTGGCTATGGCTACACCTTC.

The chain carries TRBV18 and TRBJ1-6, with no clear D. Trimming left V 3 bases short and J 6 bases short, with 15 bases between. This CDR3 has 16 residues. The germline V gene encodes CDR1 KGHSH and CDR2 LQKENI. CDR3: CASSPSVGAGNSPLHF. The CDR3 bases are TGTGCCAGCTCACCCTCGGTGGGCGCCGGTAATTCACCCCTCCACTTT.

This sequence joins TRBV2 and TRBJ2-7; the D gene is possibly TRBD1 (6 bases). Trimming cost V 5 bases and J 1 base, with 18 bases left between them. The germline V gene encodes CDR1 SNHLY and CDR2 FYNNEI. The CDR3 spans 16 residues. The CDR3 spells CASSSTGTLFSYEQYF. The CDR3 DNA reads TGTGCCAGCAGTTCTACCGGGACACTATTTTCCTACGAGCAGTACTTC.

The CDR3 bases are TGTGCCAGCAGCTTAAGGCCAGGGATTGAAGCTTTCTTT. Residues: CASSLRPGIEAFF. The rearrangement links TRBV7-3 to TRBJ1-1; D might be TRBD1 (5 bases). The CDR3 totals 13 residues. The V gene's germline CDR1 is SGHTA and CDR2 FQGTGA. The germline V and J ends were trimmed by 1 base and 7 bases, with 10 bases remaining between them.

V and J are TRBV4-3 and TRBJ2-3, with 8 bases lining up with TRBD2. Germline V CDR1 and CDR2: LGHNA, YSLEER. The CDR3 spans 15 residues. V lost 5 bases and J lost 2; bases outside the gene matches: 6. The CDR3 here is CASSLEREYTDTQYF. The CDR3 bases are TGCGCCAGCAGCTTAGAGCGGGAGTACACAGATACGCAGTATTTT.